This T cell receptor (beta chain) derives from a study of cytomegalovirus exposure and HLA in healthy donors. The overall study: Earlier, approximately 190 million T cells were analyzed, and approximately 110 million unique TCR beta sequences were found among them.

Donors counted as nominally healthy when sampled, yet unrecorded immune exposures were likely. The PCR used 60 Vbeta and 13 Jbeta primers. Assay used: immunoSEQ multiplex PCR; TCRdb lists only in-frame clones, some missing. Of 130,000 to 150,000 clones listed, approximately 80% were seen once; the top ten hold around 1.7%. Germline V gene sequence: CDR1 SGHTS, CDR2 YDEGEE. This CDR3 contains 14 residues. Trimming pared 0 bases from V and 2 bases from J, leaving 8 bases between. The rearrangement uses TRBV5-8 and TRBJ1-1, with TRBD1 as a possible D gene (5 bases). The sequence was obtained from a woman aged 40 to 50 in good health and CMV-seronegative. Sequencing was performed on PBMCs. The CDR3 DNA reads TGTGCCAGCAGCTTGGGACAGAGAAACACTGAAGCTTTCTTT. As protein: CASSLGQRNTEAFF.